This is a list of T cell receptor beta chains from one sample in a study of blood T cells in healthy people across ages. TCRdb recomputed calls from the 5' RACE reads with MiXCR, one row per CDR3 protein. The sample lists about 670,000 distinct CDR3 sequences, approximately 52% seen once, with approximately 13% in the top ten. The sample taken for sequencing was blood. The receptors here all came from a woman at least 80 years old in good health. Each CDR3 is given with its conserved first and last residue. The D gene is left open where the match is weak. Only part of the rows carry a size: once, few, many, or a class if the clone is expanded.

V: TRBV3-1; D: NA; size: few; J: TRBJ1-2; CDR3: CASSQGVGSYGYTF; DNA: TGTGCCAGCAGCCAAGGGGTAGGGAGCTATGGCTACACCTTC
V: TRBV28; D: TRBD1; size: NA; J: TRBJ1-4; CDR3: CASSLWGNRGNEKLFF; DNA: TGTGCCAGCAGTTTGTGGGGGAACAGGGGTAATGAAAAACTGTTTTTT
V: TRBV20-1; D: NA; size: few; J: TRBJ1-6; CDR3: CSARVAGTSSYNSPLHF; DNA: TGCAGTGCTAGAGTCGCAGGGACGAGCTCCTATAATTCACCCCTCCACTTT
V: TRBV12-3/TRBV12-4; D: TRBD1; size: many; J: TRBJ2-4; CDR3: CASSSGRGQDIQYF; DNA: TGTGCCAGCAGTTCGGGCAGGGGGCAAGACATTCAGTACTTC
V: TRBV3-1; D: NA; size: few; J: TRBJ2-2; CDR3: CASSRTDPGELFF; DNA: TGTGCCAGCAGCCGGACGGACCCCGGGGAGCTGTTTTTT
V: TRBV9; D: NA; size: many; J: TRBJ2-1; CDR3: CASSVAGLTYNEQFF; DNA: TGTGCCAGCAGCGTAGCTGGGCTTACCTACAATGAGCAGTTCTTC
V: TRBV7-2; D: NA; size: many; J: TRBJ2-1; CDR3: CASSLALNSYNEQFF; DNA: TGTGCCAGCAGCTTAGCGCTCAACTCTTACAATGAGCAGTTCTTC
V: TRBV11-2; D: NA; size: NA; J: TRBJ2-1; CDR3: CASSSVGPNEQFF; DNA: TGTGCCAGCAGCTCCGTGGGTCCCAATGAGCAGTTCTTC
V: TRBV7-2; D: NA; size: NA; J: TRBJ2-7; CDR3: CASSLPRGYEQYF; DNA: TGTGCCAGCAGCCTCCCTCGAGGCTACGAGCAGTACTTC
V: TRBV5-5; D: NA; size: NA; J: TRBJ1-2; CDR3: CAGSFGGAGYGYTF; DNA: TGTGCCGGCAGCTTTGGTGGGGCGGGCTATGGCTACACCTTC